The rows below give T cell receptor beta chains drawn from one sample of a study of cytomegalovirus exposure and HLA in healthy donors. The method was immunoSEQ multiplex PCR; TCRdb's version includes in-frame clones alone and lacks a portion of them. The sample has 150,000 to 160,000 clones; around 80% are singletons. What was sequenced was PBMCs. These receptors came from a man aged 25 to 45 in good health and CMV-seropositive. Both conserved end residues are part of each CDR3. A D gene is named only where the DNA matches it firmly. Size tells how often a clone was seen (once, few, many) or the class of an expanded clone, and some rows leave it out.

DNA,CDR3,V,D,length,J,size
TGTGCCAGCAGTTTATATTCAGGGAATCCCTACGAGCAGTACTTC,CASSLYSGNPYEQYF,TRBV27,NA,15,TRBJ2-7,NA
TGTGCCAGCAGCCAACCCGGGACAGATTACACTGAAGCTTTCTTT,CASSQPGTDYTEAFF,TRBV4-2,TRBD1,15,TRBJ1-1,few
TGTGCCATCAGTGTCGGGACAGTGGTAGAGACCCAGTACTTC,CAISVGTVVETQYF,TRBV10-3,TRBD1,14,TRBJ2-5,NA
TGTGCCAGCAGCGAGCGGGACTCCACCTACGAGCAGTACTTC,CASSERDSTYEQYF,TRBV7-2,TRBD2,14,TRBJ2-7,NA
TGTGCCAGCAGTTTATCCGGTTTTGGGACAGGCAATGAGCAGTTCTTC,CASSLSGFGTGNEQFF,TRBV27,TRBD1,16,TRBJ2-1,NA
TGCAGCGTTGGGGGCAAGTCAGGCTACGAGCAGTACTTC,CSVGGKSGYEQYF,TRBV29-1,NA,13,TRBJ2-7,NA
TGTGCCAGCAGCTCCCGACTAGCGGGTTCAACCGGGGAGCTGTTTTTT,CASSSRLAGSTGELFF,TRBV7-3,TRBD2,16,TRBJ2-2,NA
TGTGCCACCTCCGTAGCAGGGCATCGTGAGCAGTACTTC,CATSVAGHREQYF,TRBV15,NA,13,TRBJ2-7,once
TGTGCCAGCAGCCAGGGCATGGGTCCCCAGCATTTT,CASSQGMGPQHF,TRBV4-2,NA,12,TRBJ1-5,NA
TGTGCCAGCAGCTTGGTTTTAGGGGGGACAGGTTATGGCTACACCTTC,CASSLVLGGTGYGYTF,TRBV5-4,TRBD1,16,TRBJ1-2,NA
TGCGCCAGCAGCCAGCAGGGACACGCCAACTATGGCTACACCTTC,CASSQQGHANYGYTF,TRBV4-1,NA,15,TRBJ1-2,NA
TGCAGCGCCCGTGTCGGGGTAGGAACTAGTGGCTACACCTTC,CSARVGVGTSGYTF,TRBV29-1,NA,14,TRBJ1-2,few
TGTGCCAGCAGCTTAAGCCGAGCGGGGTACAATGAGCAGTTCTTC,CASSLSRAGYNEQFF,TRBV7-3,TRBD2,15,TRBJ2-1,few
TGTGCCAGCAGCCACTATAAGGCGGGGAACACTGAAGCTTTCTTT,CASSHYKAGNTEAFF,TRBV7-2,NA,15,TRBJ1-1,NA
TGTGCCAGCAGTTTGGGACAGACTTCACCCCTCCACTTT,CASSLGQTSPLHF,TRBV6-5,TRBD1,13,TRBJ1-6,few
TGTGCTAGTGGCCGTGACCCGACAGGGGAGGAGAGCGAGCCCCAGCATTTT,CASGRDPTGEESEPQHF,TRBV12-5,TRBD1,17,TRBJ1-5,once
TGTGCCTGGGGTTCGCAGGGTGGCTACACCTTC,CAWGSQGGYTF,TRBV30,NA,11,TRBJ1-2,few
TGTGCCAGCAGCTCGGGACAAGCGAACACTGAAGCTTTCTTT,CASSSGQANTEAFF,TRBV5-6,NA,14,TRBJ1-1,NA
TGTGCCAGCAGCAAAGCGCTCCGGGGGGACCTACGTCAAGCTTTCTTT,CASSKALRGDLRQAFF,TRBV21-1,NA,16,TRBJ1-1,few
TGCAGCGGGATGGGGACTAGCGGAGAGACCCAGTACTTC,CSGMGTSGETQYF,TRBV29-1,TRBD2,13,TRBJ2-5,few
TGTGCCAGCAGCCATACACAGGGGCGCACTGAAGCTTTCTTT,CASSHTQGRTEAFF,TRBV7-9,TRBD1,14,TRBJ1-1,NA
TGTGCCAGCAGTCCAAAGACAGGCTCTGGGGCCAACGTCCTGACTTTC,CASSPKTGSGANVLTF,TRBV28,NA,16,TRBJ2-6,NA
TGTGCCAGCAGCGTAGGACTTCTAAATGAGCAGTTCTTC,CASSVGLLNEQFF,TRBV7-2,NA,13,TRBJ2-1,NA
TGTGCCAGCAGTGCAAGGGGGGGCTACGATGGCTACACCTTC,CASSARGGYDGYTF,TRBV25-1,NA,14,TRBJ1-2,NA
TGCGCCAGCAGCTTTACAGGGGGCAGCTCCTACAATGAGCAGTTCTTC,CASSFTGGSSYNEQFF,TRBV5-1,TRBD1,16,TRBJ2-1,NA
TGCGCCAGCAGCCAACCTCCGGGACAGGGTAGAAGAGCTTTCTTT,CASSQPPGQGRRAFF,TRBV4-1,TRBD1,15,TRBJ1-1,NA
TGCAGCGTTTGGGACAGAAGCTACACCTTC,CSVWDRSYTF,TRBV29-1,TRBD1,10,TRBJ1-2,NA
TGTGCCACAGCGAGGACAGGGACGACCGGGGAGCTGTTTTTT,CATARTGTTGELFF,TRBV9,TRBD1,14,TRBJ2-2,NA
TGTGCCAGCAGTTATGGGACAGGTCAGGGGATCTATGGCTACACCTTC,CASSYGTGQGIYGYTF,TRBV6-6,TRBD1,16,TRBJ1-2,NA
TGTGCCACCAGCAGATACCTAGACTCTGGGGCCAACGTCCTGACTTTC,CATSRYLDSGANVLTF,TRBV15,NA,16,TRBJ2-6,NA
TGTGCCAGCAGTGAAAAGACAGGGTACTATAGCAATCAGCCCCAGCATTTT,CASSEKTGYYSNQPQHF,TRBV6-1,TRBD1,17,TRBJ1-5,NA
TGTGCCAGTGGGGTGACAGGGACAAGCAATGAGCAGTTCTTC,CASGVTGTSNEQFF,TRBV19,TRBD1,14,TRBJ2-1,NA
TGTGCCAGCACCCGGGTTCGGGGAAATGAAAAACTGTTTTTT,CASTRVRGNEKLFF,TRBV28,NA,14,TRBJ1-4,few
TGTGCCAGCAGTTACAGACAGGGGGGAAACACCATATATTTT,CASSYRQGGNTIYF,TRBV6-5,TRBD1,14,TRBJ1-3,NA
TGTGCCAGCAGCTCACCACGGGGCGCAGGGGAAGGGACAGATACGCAGTATTTT,CASSSPRGAGEGTDTQYF,TRBV7-9,NA,18,TRBJ2-3,NA
TGTGCCAGCAGCTTGGAACAGGGAGGGACAGATACGCAGTATTTT,CASSLEQGGTDTQYF,TRBV5-6,NA,15,TRBJ2-3,NA
TGTGCCAGCAGCTCTACAGGGATCCAAGAGACCCAGTACTTC,CASSSTGIQETQYF,TRBV11-2,NA,14,TRBJ2-5,NA
TGCGCCAGCAGCCTCTCAGCGGGATCTCCCGACGAGCAGTACTTC,CASSLSAGSPDEQYF,TRBV4-1,TRBD2,15,TRBJ2-7,NA